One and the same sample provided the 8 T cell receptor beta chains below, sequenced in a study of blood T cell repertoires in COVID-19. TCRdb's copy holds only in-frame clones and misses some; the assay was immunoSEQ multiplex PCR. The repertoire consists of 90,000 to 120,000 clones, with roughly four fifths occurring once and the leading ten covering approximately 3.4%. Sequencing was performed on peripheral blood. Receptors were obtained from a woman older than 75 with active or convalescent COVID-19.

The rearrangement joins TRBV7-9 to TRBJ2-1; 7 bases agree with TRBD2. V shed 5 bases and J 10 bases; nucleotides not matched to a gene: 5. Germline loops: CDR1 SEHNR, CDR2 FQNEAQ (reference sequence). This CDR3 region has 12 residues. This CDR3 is CASSRLADEQFF. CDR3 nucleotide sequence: TGTGCCAGCAGCCGCCTAGCGGACGAGCAGTTCTTC.

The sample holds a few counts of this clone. The CDR3 is CASSQEMLGTGSTGELFF. The CDR3 DNA sequence: TGTGCCAGCAGCCAAGAAATGTTGGGGACAGGGAGTACCGGGGAGCTGTTTTTT. The chain combines TRBV4-2 with TRBJ2-2; 9 positions agree with TRBD1. The germline gives CDR1 LGHNA, CDR2 YNFKEQ. The CDR3 length is 18 residues. With V trimmed by 0 bases and J by 5 bases, 10 bases remained unmatched.

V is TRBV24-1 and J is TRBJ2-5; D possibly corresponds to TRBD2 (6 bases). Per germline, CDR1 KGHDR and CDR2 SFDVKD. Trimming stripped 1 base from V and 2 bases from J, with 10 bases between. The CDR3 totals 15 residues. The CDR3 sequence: CATSDFVGGQETQYF. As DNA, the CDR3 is TGTGCCACCAGTGATTTCGTTGGGGGGCAAGAGACCCAGTACTTC.

The CDR3 DNA reads as TGTGCCAGCAGCCCACCCCCGGGACAGGGTTATGGCTACACCTTC. Protein sequence: CASSPPPGQGYGYTF. The rearrangement links TRBV7-2 to TRBJ1-2, with TRBD1 identical over 9 bases. The CDR3 contains 15 residues. CDR1 is SGHTA and CDR2 is FQGNSA in the germline V gene. Trimming at V came to 5 bases and at J to 5 bases, leaving 9 bases not matched to a gene. Filled out from reference TRBV7-2 and TRBJ1-2, the complete variable domain reads GAGVSQSPSNKVTEKGKDVELRCDPISGHTALYWYRQSLGQGLEFLIYFQGNSAPDKSGLPSDRFSAERTGGSVSTLTIQRTQQEDSAVYLCASSPPPGQGYGYTFGSGTRLTVV.

Here the CDR3 DNA reads TGTGCCAGCAGCGAACCCGGGACAGGGCCCTACAATGAGCAGTTCTTC. Translated, it gives CASSEPGTGPYNEQFF. The chain uses TRBV7-9 and TRBJ2-1, with 9 bases aligning to TRBD1. The CDR3 totals 16 residues. CDR1 is SEHNR, CDR2 FQNEAQ, per germline (reference sequence). The V and J ends lost 5 bases and 2 bases, in that order; junction bases with no gene match: 7. Combining the CDR3 with reference TRBV7-9 and TRBJ2-1 gives the whole variable domain DTGVSQNPRHKITKRGQNVTFRCDPISEHNRLYWYRQTLGQGPEFLTYFQNEAQLEKSRLLSDRFSAERPKGSFSTLEIQRTEQGDSAMYLCASSEPGTGPYNEQFFGPGTRLTVL.

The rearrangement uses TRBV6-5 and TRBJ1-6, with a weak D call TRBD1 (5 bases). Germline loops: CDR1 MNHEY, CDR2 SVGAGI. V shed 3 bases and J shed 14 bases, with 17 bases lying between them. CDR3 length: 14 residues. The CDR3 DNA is TGTGCCAGCAGTTATATCAGGGATGTTTCGGCCCTCCACTTT. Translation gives CASSYIRDVSALHF.

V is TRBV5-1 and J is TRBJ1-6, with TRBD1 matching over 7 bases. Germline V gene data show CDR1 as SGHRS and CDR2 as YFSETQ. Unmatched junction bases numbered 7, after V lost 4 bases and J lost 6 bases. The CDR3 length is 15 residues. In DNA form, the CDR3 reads TGCGCCAGCAGCGTTTGGGGACAGCCTAATTCACCCCTCCACTTT. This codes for CASSVWGQPNSPLHF.

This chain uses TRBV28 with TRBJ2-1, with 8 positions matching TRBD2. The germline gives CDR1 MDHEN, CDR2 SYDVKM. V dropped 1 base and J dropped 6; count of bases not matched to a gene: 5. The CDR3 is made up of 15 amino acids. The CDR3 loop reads CASSLSRGGRNEQFF. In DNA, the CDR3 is TGTGCCAGCAGTTTATCCCGGGGGGGTCGCAATGAGCAGTTCTTC.